This TCR beta chain was retrieved from a study of blood T cell repertoires in COVID-19. Measured with immunoSEQ multiplex PCR; TCRdb has only the in-frame clones, and not every one. The sample records around 380,000 clones, around 87% being singletons. Trimming took 0 bases from V and 4 from J, leaving 9 bases between them. CDR1 SGHTA and CDR2 FQGNSA come from the germline V gene. The CDR3 has 14 amino acids. This sequence was found in a man aged 25 to 40 who had recovered from COVID-19. Specimen: PBMCs or T cells enriched from blood (not recorded which). The rearrangement uses TRBV7-2 and TRBJ1-1; perhaps TRBD1 as D (6 bases). CDR3 in DNA: TGTGCCAGCAGCTTAGCGTTCAGGGGCACTGAAGCTTTCTTT. This codes for CASSLAFRGTEAFF.